These 23 T cell receptor beta chains originate from one sample sequenced in a study of blood T cell repertoires in COVID-19. Using immunoSEQ multiplex PCR, the repertoire was profiled, and TCRdb retains in-frame clones only, with some absent. The profile shows approximately 94,000 clones, about 83% of them singletons. The specimen sequenced was peripheral blood. The receptors come from a human donor in a cohort sampled during active COVID-19.

This chain connects TRBV29-1 to TRBJ2-2; D perhaps matches TRBD1 (5 bases). The CDR3 spans 12 residues. Germline CDR1 is SQVTM and CDR2 is ANQGSEA. V lost 8 bases, J lost 5 bases, and 12 bases lay in between. The CDR3 coding sequence is TGCAGCTTTAGACAGTTAACCGGGGAGCTGTTTTTT. Protein: CSFRQLTGELFF.

The rearrangement joins TRBV6-5 to TRBJ1-3; D may be TRBD1 (5 bases). The CDR3 length is 14 residues. The ends were cut back, 10 bases at V and 0 bases at J, with 13 bases in the middle. Germline V gives CDR1 MNHEY, CDR2 SVGAGI. This CDR3 reads CATLDSLSGNTIYF. CDR3 bases: TGTGCCACCCTCGACAGCCTCTCTGGAAACACCATATATTTT.

The chain recombines TRBV24-1 with TRBJ2-3; 11 bases are shared with TRBD1. This CDR3 is built from 16 residues. The germline CDR1 and CDR2 sequences are KGHDR and SFDVKD. V shed 4 bases and J 3 bases; nucleotides not matched to a gene: 5. Here the CDR3 DNA reads TGTGCCACCAGTGACCCAGGACAGGGGGCAACAGATACGCAGTATTTT. Translating gives CATSDPGQGATDTQYF.

CDR3 sequence reads: CASSLRTGTNEQYF. CDR3 in DNA: TGTGCCAGCAGCCTAAGGACAGGGACCAACGAGCAGTACTTC. This chain joins TRBV7-9 and TRBJ2-7, with 8 bases that match TRBD1. V lost 5 bases, J lost 5 bases, and 8 bases stayed unmatched. CDR1 SEHNR and CDR2 FQNEAQ come from the germline V gene (reference sequence). The CDR3 covers 14 residues.

The chain couples TRBV18 to TRBJ2-1; D is perhaps TRBD2 (6 bases). The CDR3 extends over 17 amino acids. V was cut by 2 bases and J by 6 bases, with 20 bases left in between. The germline V gene has CDR1 KGHSH and CDR2 LQKENI. CDR3 in amino acids: CASSPNQVGLVSNEQFF. CDR3 bases: TGTGCCAGCTCACCAAATCAAGTGGGACTCGTCAGCAATGAGCAGTTCTTC.

The genes are TRBV30 and TRBJ1-5; maybe TRBD1 (6 bases). The CDR3 sequence is 13 residues long. Germline V gene lookup returns CDR1 GTSNPN and CDR2 SVGIG (reference sequence). V gave up 4 bases and J gave up 7 bases, with 14 bases separating them. The CDR3 protein is CAWTPRGGQPQHF. The CDR3 DNA reads TGTGCCTGGACTCCAAGGGGGGGCCAGCCCCAGCATTTT.

CDR3 sequence: CASSLAGLAGGSTVAYEQYF. As DNA, the CDR3 is TGTGCCAGCAGCTTAGCCGGACTAGCGGGGGGCTCTACGGTAGCTTACGAGCAGTACTTC. The chain links TRBV7-2 to TRBJ2-7, with 14 bases that match TRBD2. The V segment lost 0 bases and the J segment 4 bases; nucleotides outside the gene matches: 14. The CDR3 contains 20 residues. Germline V gene data show CDR1 as SGHTA and CDR2 as FQGNSA.

This clone was observed a single time. V and J are TRBV18 and TRBJ2-5; TRBD2 aligns across 7 bases. With 4 bases clipped from V and 1 base from J, the junction kept 3 bases outside the gene matches. CDR1 is KGHSH, CDR2 LQKENI, per germline. This CDR3 comprises 14 residues. Here the CDR3 reads CASSRTSVQETQYF. The CDR3 bases are TGTGCCAGCTCACGCACTAGCGTCCAAGAGACCCAGTACTTC.

The chain carries TRBV6-2 or TRBV6-3 and TRBJ2-1, with 7 bases lining up with TRBD2. V dropped 6 bases and J dropped 9; count of bases not matched to a gene: 14. The CDR3 runs 15 residues. Germline V CDR1 and CDR2: MNHEY, SVGEGT. The CDR3 region is CASSPGRAPLVEQFF. The CDR3 bases are TGTGCCAGCAGCCCGGGGAGGGCCCCGTTGGTTGAGCAGTTCTTC.

The V gene is TRBV6-2 or TRBV6-3, the J gene TRBJ1-5; possible D gene TRBD1, 5 bases. The CDR3 has 13 amino acids. Germline V gene data show CDR1 as MNHEY and CDR2 as SVGEGT. V lost 5 bases to trimming and J lost 4 bases, with 9 bases between them. The DNA for the CDR3 is TGTGCCAGCAGTGCAAGGGGAAATCAGCCCCAGCATTTT. Encoded protein: CASSARGNQPQHF.

This chain joins TRBV7-9 and TRBJ1-4; D is uncertain. CDR3 size: 15 residues. CDR1 SEHNR and CDR2 FQNEAQ come from the germline V gene (reference sequence). Trimming took 4 bases from V and 0 from J, leaving 9 bases between them. This CDR3 reads CASSSYTATNEKLFF. CDR3 in DNA: TGTGCCAGCAGCTCTTACACAGCAACTAATGAAAAACTGTTTTTT. The whole variable domain, filled in from reference TRBV7-9 and TRBJ1-4, reads DTGVSQNPRHKITKRGQNVTFRCDPISEHNRLYWYRQTLGQGPEFLTYFQNEAQLEKSRLLSDRFSAERPKGSFSTLEIQRTEQGDSAMYLCASSSYTATNEKLFFGSGTQLSVL.

The chain links TRBV5-1 to TRBJ2-2, with unresolved D. V lost 5 bases and J lost 0, with 11 bases in between. Per the germline V gene, CDR1 is SGHRS and CDR2 is YFSETQ. The CDR3 length is 15 residues. This chain's CDR3 is CASSFSPPNTGELFF. CDR3 coding DNA: TGCGCCAGCAGTTTCAGTCCCCCGAACACCGGGGAGCTGTTTTTT. The variable domain in full, with the rest retrieved from reference TRBV5-1 and TRBJ2-2, is KAGVTQTPRYLIKTRGQQVTLSCSPISGHRSVSWYQQTPGQGLQFLFEYFSETQRNKGNFPGRFSGRQFSNSRSEMNVSTLELGDSALYLCASSFSPPNTGELFFGEGSRLTVL.

This chain links TRBV10-3 with TRBJ2-1, with TRBD2 matching over 13 bases. With 4 bases clipped from V and 0 bases from J, the junction kept 0 bases outside the gene matches. This CDR3 has 16 amino acids. CDR1 is ENHRY, CDR2 SYGVKD, per germline. In nucleotides, the CDR3 is TGTGCCATCAGTGGGACTAGCGGGAGCTCCTACAATGAGCAGTTCTTC. Residues: CAISGTSGSSYNEQFF.

The chain combines TRBV5-6 with TRBJ2-6; tentative D call: TRBD1 (6 bases). CDR1 and CDR2 (germline): SGHDT, YYEEEE. This CDR3 comprises 16 residues. With 5 bases removed from V and 0 bases from J, the gap between germline ends came to 12 bases. CDR3 in DNA: TGTGCCAGCAGACACACAGGGAGCTCTGGGGCCAACGTCCTGACTTTC. Translating it yields CASRHTGSSGANVLTF.

V gene TRBV19 combines with J gene TRBJ2-7; TRBD2 might be the D (5 bases). CDR1 is LNHDA and CDR2 is SQIVND in the germline V gene (reference sequence). Trimming cost V 1 base and J 1 base, with 11 bases left between them. The CDR3 covers 15 residues. CDR3 in amino acids: CASSIASEGSYEQYF. CDR3 coding DNA: TGTGCCAGTAGTATAGCATCCGAGGGATCCTACGAGCAGTACTTC. Drawing the rest from reference TRBV19 and TRBJ2-7, the complete variable domain is DGGITQSPKYLFRKEGQNVTLSCEQNLNHDAMYWYRQDPGQGLRLIYYSQIVNDFQKGDIAEGYSVSREKKESFPLTVTSAQKNPTAFYLCASSIASEGSYEQYFGPGTRLTVT.

The gene calls are TRBV12-3 or TRBV12-4 and TRBJ1-2; D might be TRBD1 (5 bases). The CDR3 contains 12 residues. V dropped 5 bases and J dropped 4 bases, with 8 bases sitting between them. Written as DNA, the CDR3 is TGTGCCAGCAGTGCCGACAGCTATGGCTACACCTTC. It specifies CASSADSYGYTF.

This clone was counted only a few times. The genes are TRBV27 and TRBJ1-1; 7 bases line up with TRBD1. This CDR3 is built from 15 residues. In germline, CDR1 is MNHEY, CDR2 SMNVEV (reference sequence). V gave up 3 bases and J gave up 2 bases; unmatched junction bases: 6. The CDR3 reads CASSLATGVNTEAFF. In DNA, the CDR3 is TGTGCCAGCAGTTTGGCAACAGGGGTCAACACTGAAGCTTTCTTT.

The rearrangement uses TRBV7-7 and TRBJ1-5; 8 nucleotides agree with TRBD1. The CDR3 extends over 16 amino acids. Per the germline V gene, CDR1 is SSHAT and CDR2 is FNYEAQ (reference sequence). Germline trimming cut 5 bases from V and 7 bases from J; bases unmatched to any gene: 13. The CDR3 sequence: CASSPSVQGELQPQHF. The CDR3 DNA reads TGTGCCAGCAGCCCCTCGGTACAGGGGGAACTGCAGCCCCAGCATTTT.

The V call is TRBV5-1, the J call TRBJ2-5; 8 bases align to TRBD1. The CDR3 is made up of 16 amino acids. Germline assignment: CDR1 SGHRS and CDR2 YFSETQ. J lost 4 bases, V lost 1 base, and 9 bases had no gene match. The CDR3 here is CASSLFGFQGAETQYF. The CDR3 region has the DNA TGCGCCAGCAGCTTGTTCGGTTTCCAGGGGGCAGAGACCCAGTACTTC.

This clone was counted a single time. The rearrangement links TRBV2 to TRBJ2-1, with 9 positions matching TRBD2. There are 15 residues in the CDR3. V lost 4 bases to trimming and J lost 4 bases; unmatched junction nucleotides: 5. Germline CDR1 reads SNHLY; CDR2 reads FYNNEI. In DNA, the CDR3 is TGTGCCAGCAGTGTTTCGGGACTAGCTTACAATGAGCAGTTCTTC. Residues: CASSVSGLAYNEQFF.

This clone was counted once. V usage is TRBV19 and J usage is TRBJ2-2, with D possibly being TRBD1 (5 bases). Germline V gene sequence: CDR1 LNHDA, CDR2 SQIVND (reference sequence). The CDR3 runs 14 residues. Trimming pared 7 bases from V and 0 bases from J, leaving 9 bases between. CDR3 region: CASIRQTNTGELFF. The CDR3 DNA follows: TGTGCCAGTATTAGACAGACGAACACCGGGGAGCTGTTTTTT.

J is TRBJ1-1 and V is TRBV19, with TRBD1 as a possible D gene (6 bases). CDR1 and CDR2 (germline): LNHDA, SQIVND (reference sequence). This CDR3 is built from 13 residues. V was cut by 5 bases and J by 11 bases, with 18 bases left in between. The CDR3 here is CASSPMGAVGAFF. The CDR3 DNA sequence: TGTGCCAGTAGTCCGATGGGGGCCGTGGGCGCTTTCTTT.

V gene TRBV5-1 combines with J gene TRBJ1-6, with a weak D call TRBD1 (6 bases). V shed 1 base and J shed 7 bases, with 18 bases lying between them. CDR3 size: 17 residues. The germline V gene has CDR1 SGHRS and CDR2 YFSETQ. The CDR3 DNA follows: TGCGCCAGCAGCTTGTATCTAGGGGGAGGGGGAAATTCACCCCTCCACTTT. Its protein product is CASSLYLGGGGNSPLHF.